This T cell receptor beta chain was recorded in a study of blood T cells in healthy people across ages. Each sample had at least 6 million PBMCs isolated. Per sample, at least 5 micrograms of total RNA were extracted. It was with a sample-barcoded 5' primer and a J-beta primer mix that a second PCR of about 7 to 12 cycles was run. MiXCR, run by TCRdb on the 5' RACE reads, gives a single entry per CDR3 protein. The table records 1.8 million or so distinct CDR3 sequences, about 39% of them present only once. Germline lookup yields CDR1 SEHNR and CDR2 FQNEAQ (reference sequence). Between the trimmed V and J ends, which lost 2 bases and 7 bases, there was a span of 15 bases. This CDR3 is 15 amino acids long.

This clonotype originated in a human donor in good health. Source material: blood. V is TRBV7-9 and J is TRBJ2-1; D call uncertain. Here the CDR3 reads CASSLFWAVGNEQFF. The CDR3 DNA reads TGTGCCAGCAGCTTATTCTGGGCTGTGGGAAATGAGCAGTTCTTC.